Following are 23 T cell receptor beta chains from one sample sequenced in a study of tumor and adjacent non-tumor tissue in lung cancer. Three rounds of nested PCR, following a modified ARM-PCR protocol, produced the TCRbeta library. TCRdb ran MiXCR on the multiplex PCR reads and lists one entry per CDR3 protein. The sample holds 130,000 or so distinct CDR3 sequences; about 66% are singletons and the top ten take 10% to 15%. The template was RNA from unsorted bulk tissue. Specimen: lung tumor tissue. Receptors originate from a man in his thirties or forties with non-small cell lung cancer.

The chain combines TRBV11-2 with TRBJ2-3, with a tentative D call TRBD2 (6 bases). V dropped 10 bases and J dropped 4 bases, with 15 bases sitting between them. The length of the CDR3 is 13 residues. CDR1 is SGHAT and CDR2 is FQNNGV in the germline V gene. The CDR3: CANTRTSPDTQYF. CDR3 DNA sequence: TGTGCCAACACCCGCACTAGCCCAGATACGCAGTATTTT.

In its sample, this clonotype was seen many times. The rearrangement uses TRBV4-3 and TRBJ1-1; weak D call: TRBD1 (6 bases). Per germline, CDR1 LGHNA and CDR2 YSLEER. The CDR3 runs to 15 residues. Trimming removed 0 bases at V and 1 base at J, with 9 bases between. CDR3 nucleotides: TGCGCCAGCAGCCAAGATGAGGGGGGGAACACTGAAGCTTTCTTT. It translates to CASSQDEGGNTEAFF.

About this clonotype itself: The junction and the germline gene differ at one end; a read error may be behind it. The gene calls are TRBV20-1 and TRBJ1-5; D is possibly TRBD1 (5 bases). The CDR3 runs to 16 residues. Germline V gene data show CDR1 as DFQATT and CDR2 as SNEGSKA (reference sequence). CDR3 bases: TGCAGTGTTAGAGATTTTAGGGGATACTCCAATCAGCCCCAGCATTTT. Protein product: CSVRDFRGYSNQPQHF.

V usage is TRBV12-3 or TRBV12-4 and J usage is TRBJ1-4; no definite D call. Trimming stripped 9 bases from V and 0 bases from J, with 14 bases between. The CDR3 is 15 amino acids. In DNA form, the CDR3 reads TGTGCCAGTTCACCCACAAGTCCAACTAATGAAAAACTGTTTTTT. Translation: CASSPTSPTNEKLFF.

A word on this clonotype: A much larger clone lies a single base off, so this may be a read error. The chain is built from TRBV4-3 and TRBJ1-2; TRBD1 matches at 7 bases. Germline lookup yields CDR1 LGHNA and CDR2 YSLEER. The CDR3 runs 15 residues. The V segment lost 0 bases and the J segment 10 bases; nucleotides outside the gene matches: 11. DNA for the CDR3: TGCGCCAGCAGCCAAGATTTAGGGACAGCAACCGTCTACACCTTC. Encoded protein: CASSQDLGTATVYTF.

This clonotype was recorded at least ten times. The rearrangement links TRBV5-6 to TRBJ2-2, with D perhaps matching TRBD1 (5 bases). Germline CDR1 reads SGHDT; CDR2 reads YYEEEE. This CDR3 has 15 amino acids. Between the trimmed V and J ends, which lost 0 bases and 1 base, there was a span of 7 bases. The CDR3 sequence: CASSLAGWNTGELFF. CDR3 sequence (DNA): TGTGCCAGCAGCTTGGCAGGGTGGAACACCGGGGAGCTGTTTTTT. Full variable domain (rest looked up from reference TRBV5-6 and TRBJ2-2): DAGVTQSPTHLIKTRGQQVTLRCSPKSGHDTVSWYQQALGQGPQFIFQYYEEEERQRGNFPDRFSGHQFPNYSSELNVNALLLGDSALYLCASSLAGWNTGELFFGEGSRLTVL.

Note on this clonotype: This could be a read error, since a much larger clone is one nucleotide away. In nucleotides, the CDR3 is TGCCCCAGCAGCCAAGGGGACGCAGGGGGAAATCAGCCCCAGCATTTT. Translating gives CPSSQGDAGGNQPQHF. The chain is built from TRBV4-1 and TRBJ1-5; 7 bases match TRBD1. The germline V gene encodes CDR1 MGHRA and CDR2 YSYEKL. The CDR3 is 16 amino acids.

This clonotype has at least ten counts. This rearrangement joins TRBV20-1 to TRBJ2-5, with D unclear. Germline loops: CDR1 DFQATT, CDR2 SNEGSKA (reference sequence). Deletions cut 3 bases from V and 3 bases from J, with 11 bases between. The CDR3 has 13 amino acids. CDR3 sequence: CSASHVFEETQYF. In nucleotides, the CDR3 is TGCAGTGCTAGTCACGTCTTCGAAGAGACCCAGTACTTC.

The gene calls are TRBV4-1 and TRBJ2-4; a possible D gene is TRBD1 (5 bases). V was shortened by 4 bases and J by 3 bases, with 25 bases between the two germline ends. Germline V gives CDR1 MGHRA, CDR2 YSYEKL. The CDR3 is 19 residues long. Here the CDR3 reads CASSPLPQQDNAVKNIQYF. DNA of the CDR3: TGCGCCAGCAGCCCCCTACCCCAGCAGGACAATGCAGTCAAAAACATTCAGTACTTC.

Comment on this clonotype: At one boundary the junction diverges from the germline segment, which might be a read error. The chain joins TRBV5-1 to TRBJ2-1, with D tentatively TRBD2 (5 bases). This CDR3 contains 15 residues. The germline V gene has CDR1 SGHRS and CDR2 YFSETQ. The CDR3 here is CASSLAGEVGNEHFF. The DNA of the CDR3 is TGCGCCAGCAGCTTGGCCGGGGAAGTTGGCAATGAGCACTTCTTC.

In regard to this clonotype: A much more abundant neighbour one base away suggests this may be a read error. The chain joins TRBV20-1 to TRBJ2-7; TRBD1 aligns across 10 bases. Germline V gene sequence: CDR1 DFQATT, CDR2 SNEGSKA (reference sequence). The CDR3 has 14 amino acids. CDR3 DNA sequence: TGCGGTGCTTCCTACCGGGACAGGGGTGAGGAGCAGTACTTC. Amino acid sequence: CGASYRDRGEEQYF.

Turning to this clonotype: A much larger clone is a single base away; this may be a read error. The chain combines TRBV20-1 with TRBJ2-3; tentatively, D is TRBD2 (5 bases). From germline, CDR1 is DFQATT and CDR2 SNEGSKA (reference sequence). With 3 bases removed from V and 5 bases from J, the gap between germline ends came to 15 bases. This CDR3 spans 14 amino acids. CDR3 sequence reads: CSASDRTVRDTQYF. CDR3 DNA: TGCAGTGCTAGTGATCGGACTGTGCGAGATACGCAGTATTTT.

This clonotype was recorded many times. The chain employs TRBV4-3 and TRBJ2-7; D is perhaps TRBD1 (6 bases). Germline CDR1 is LGHNA and CDR2 is YSLEER. V lost 1 base and J 3 bases, leaving 13 bases between the germline ends. CDR3 length: 15 amino acids. CDR3 sequence: CASSQVPGHLYEQYF. As DNA, the CDR3 is TGCGCCAGCAGCCAAGTCCCGGGACATCTCTACGAGCAGTACTTC.

V usage is TRBV20-1 and J usage is TRBJ2-1; TRBD2 might be the D (5 bases). Trimming cost V 5 bases and J 4 bases, with 15 bases left between them. The CDR3 is 14 residues long. Germline V CDR1 and CDR2: DFQATT, SNEGSKA (reference sequence). This chain's CDR3 is CSAHTSGGYNEQFF. As DNA, the CDR3 is TGCAGTGCTCATACTAGTGGCGGTTACAATGAGCAGTTCTTC.

The sample holds many counts of this clonotype. This chain joins TRBV30 and TRBJ1-1; TRBD1 is a possible D gene (6 bases). Germline CDR1 reads GTSNPN; CDR2 reads SVGIG (reference sequence). Between the trimmed V and J ends, which lost 0 bases and 8 bases, there was a span of 13 bases. There are 13 residues in the CDR3. CDR3 protein: CAWSVRGAGEAFF. CDR3 DNA: TGTGCCTGGAGTGTACGGGGGGCCGGGGAAGCTTTCTTT. The full variable domain, in which reference TRBV30 and TRBJ1-1 provide the parts outside the CDR3, is SQTIHQWPATLVQPVGSPLSLECTVEGTSNPNLYWYRQAAGRGLQLLFYSVGIGQISSEVPQNLSASRPQDRQFILSSKKLLLSDSGFYLCAWSVRGAGEAFFGQGTRLTVV.

This chain connects TRBV20-1 to TRBJ1-1, with TRBD1 identical over 7 bases. The CDR3 covers 14 residues. Germline V CDR1 and CDR2: DFQATT, SNEGSKA (reference sequence). V gave up 3 bases and J gave up 13 bases; unmatched junction bases: 17. The CDR3 here is CSARDRTGNTENFF. The DNA for the CDR3 is TGCAGTGCTAGGGATCGGACAGGCAACACTGAAAATTTCTTT.

This clonotype has a handful of counts. V is TRBV5-1 and J is TRBJ2-2, with D possibly being TRBD2 (5 bases). This CDR3 spans 13 amino acids. Germline V gene data show CDR1 as SGHRS and CDR2 as YFSETQ. Trimming removed 1 base from V and 7 bases from J, with 8 bases in between. The CDR3 sequence is CASSLFEGGELFF. In DNA form, the CDR3 reads TGCGCCAGCAGCTTGTTCGAGGGCGGGGAGCTGTTTTTT.

With respect to this clonotype: A clone one base away is much larger, so this may be a read error. The rearrangement links TRBV6-5 to TRBJ2-3, with 8 bases aligning to TRBD1. This CDR3 region has 17 residues. Per germline, CDR1 MNHEY and CDR2 SVGAGI. The CDR3 nucleotides are TGTGACAGCAGTTACTCGATCTTGGCAGGGGGCCCAGATACGCAGTATTTT. It codes for CDSSYSILAGGPDTQYF.

Remarks on this clonotype: A junction end diverges from the germline sequence, so it may reflect a read error. The chain uses TRBV19 and TRBJ1-1; D perhaps matches TRBD1 (5 bases). In germline, CDR1 is LNHDA, CDR2 SQIVND (reference sequence). The CDR3 has 11 amino acids. CDR3 in DNA: TGTGCCTCATCAGGGAACACTGAAGCCTTCTTT. Its protein product is CASSGNTEAFF.

For this clonotype: At one boundary the junction diverges from the germline segment, which might be a read error. This sequence joins TRBV12-3 or TRBV12-4 and TRBJ2-1; no clear D gene. The CDR3 is 13 amino acids. CDR3 bases: TGTGCCAGCAGCGCCCTATTTGGCAATGAGCTGTTCTTC. Translating it yields CASSALFGNELFF.

Remarks on this clonotype: One end of the junction fails to match germline, which may point to a read error. V gene TRBV29-1 combines with J gene TRBJ1-5; D is unclear. CDR3 size: 13 residues. Germline V CDR1 and CDR2: SQVTM, ANQGSEA. The CDR3 here is CASGSTCNQTQHF. The CDR3 DNA reads TGCGCGTCCGGGAGTACCTGCAATCAGACCCAGCATTTT. Full variable domain (outside the CDR3, taken from reference TRBV29-1 and TRBJ1-5): SAVISQKPSRDICQRGTSLTIQCQVDSQVTMMFWYRQQPGQSLTLIATANQGSEATYESGFVIDKFPISRPNLTFSTLTVSNMSPEDSSIYLCASGSTCNQTQHFGDGTRLSIL.

This clonotype was seen a single time. It may be a read error: a sequence one base away is much more abundant. This chain links TRBV4-3 with TRBJ2-3; possibly TRBD2 for D (5 bases). This CDR3 has 13 residues. Per the germline V gene, CDR1 is LGHNA and CDR2 is YSLEER. Trimming shortened V by 3 bases and J by 10 bases, and 14 bases separated the two germline ends. DNA of the CDR3: TGCGCCAGCAGCCACGAGGCCGGAGGTGCGCAGTATTTT. Translation: CASSHEAGGAQYF.

As concerns this clonotype: Without the conserved terminal phenylalanine or tryptophan, this CDR3 likely stems from a read error. The gene calls are TRBV11-2 and TRBJ1-1, with TRBD1 identical over 9 bases. Germline-derived CDR1 and CDR2 are SGHAT and FQNNGV. The CDR3 contains 15 residues. Here the CDR3 reads CASSLQGAGYTEAFL. CDR3 nucleotides: TGTGCTAGCAGCTTACAGGGGGCTGGGTACACTGAAGCTTTCTTA.